What follows is one T cell receptor (beta chain) and its context. These data originate in a study of blood T cell repertoires in COVID-19. V was shortened by 4 bases and J by 7 bases, with 8 bases between the two germline ends. Germline-derived CDR1 and CDR2 are LNHDA and SQIVND (reference sequence). This CDR3 is built from 12 residues. Measured with immunoSEQ multiplex PCR; TCRdb has only the in-frame clones, and not every one. In the table there are tens of thousands of clones, roughly nine tenths of which are singletons. J is TRBJ2-1 and V is TRBV19; D is unclear. This receptor was taken from a human donor in a cohort sampled during active COVID-19. Sequenced input: peripheral blood. CDR3 coding DNA: TGTGCCAGTAGTACTTTCAGTAATGAGCAGTTCTTC. It yields the protein CASSTFSNEQFF.